These T cell receptor beta chains were read from a single sample in a study of T cells after yellow fever vaccination. Via MiXCR, TCRdb re-called the 5' RACE reads, giving one row per CDR3 protein. The sample lists 250,000 to 400,000 distinct CDR3 sequences; approximately 4% were seen once. The sequencing here drew on PBMCs, taken 5 days after the yellow fever booster vaccination. These receptors all come from a man younger than 30 who received the YFV17D yellow fever vaccine. Both conserved end residues are trimmed from each CDR3.

TRBV7-9	ASSLGSVADTEAF
TRBV7-9	ASSLARQGTEAF
TRBV2	ASSAVGADQPQH
TRBV4-3	ASSQGEAQPQH
TRBV12-3/TRBV12-4	ASSLMGGTSGYT
TRBV20-1	SARDFEGLGGTEAF
TRBV5-1	ASSSLPGPTLGELF
TRBV27	ASSFQRRGETQY
TRBV28	ASSLSPTGGSRYNEQF
TRBV6-5	ASRLTAWPKNIQY
TRBV5-4	ASSSQGSDTQY
TRBV11-2	ASSLIGAVMGYSDTQY
TRBV7-2	ASSSQGGPYEQY
TRBV30	AWSALGTGWNEQF
TRBV5-1	ASSLRTDTKLYNEQF
TRBV11-2	ASSLVNRGLSNQPQH